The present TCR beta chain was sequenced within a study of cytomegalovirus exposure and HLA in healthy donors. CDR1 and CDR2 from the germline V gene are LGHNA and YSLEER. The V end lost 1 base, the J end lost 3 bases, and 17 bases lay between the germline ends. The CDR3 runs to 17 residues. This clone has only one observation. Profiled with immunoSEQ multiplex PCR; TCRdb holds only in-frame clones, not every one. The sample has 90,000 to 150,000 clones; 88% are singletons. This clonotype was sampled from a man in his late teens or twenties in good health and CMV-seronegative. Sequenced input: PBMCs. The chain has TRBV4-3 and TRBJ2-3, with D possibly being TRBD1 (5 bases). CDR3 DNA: TGCGCCAGCAGCCAAGTACAAGGGGTCCTAGGGACAGATACGCAGTATTTT. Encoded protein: CASSQVQGVLGTDTQYF.